The rows below give T cell receptor beta chains drawn from one sample of a study of shared clonotypes between healthy human individuals. Profiling relied on immunoSEQ multiplex PCR, and the TCRdb table lists in-frame clones only, not all of them. The table includes 400,000 to 600,000 clones, approximately 95% detected once. The sequenced sample was naive CD4+ T cells sorted from blood. These receptors originate from a woman in her twenties or thirties in good health. Each CDR3 is given with its conserved first and last residue. A D gene is named only where the DNA matches it firmly. Expanded clones get a size class; other rows say once, few or many, or leave the size out.

clone size	V gene	D gene	J gene	CDR3 protein	CDR3 DNA
NA	TRBV19	NA	TRBJ2-2	CASSTQGGAGELFF	TGTGCCAGTAGTACACAGGGGGGGGCCGGGGAGCTGTTTTTT
NA	TRBV7-9	TRBD1	TRBJ1-1	CASTLFGTGIFGTEAFF	TGTGCCAGCACCCTCTTCGGGACAGGGATTTTCGGCACTGAAGCTTTCTTT
NA	TRBV2	NA	TRBJ1-5	CASSAGPYEPQHF	TGTGCCAGCAGTGCGGGCCCCTATGAGCCCCAGCATTTT
NA	TRBV4-1	NA	TRBJ2-6	CASTRRISGANVLTF	TGCGCCAGCACCCGAAGGATCTCTGGGGCCAACGTCCTGACTTTC
NA	TRBV6-5	NA	TRBJ2-7	CASSPGVVAFYEQYF	TGTGCCAGCAGTCCGGGTGTGGTAGCGTTCTACGAGCAGTACTTC
NA	TRBV2	TRBD2	TRBJ2-7	CASRDWTSGYSYEQYF	TGTGCCAGCAGGGATTGGACTAGCGGGTACTCCTACGAGCAGTACTTC
NA	TRBV7-6	TRBD1	TRBJ1-2	CASSLSGTGGSGYTF	TGTGCCAGCAGCTTATCCGGGACAGGGGGCTCTGGCTACACCTTC
NA	TRBV5-1	TRBD2	TRBJ2-3	CASSRAGGPDTQYF	TGCGCCAGCAGCAGAGCGGGAGGGCCTGATACGCAGTATTTT
NA	TRBV5-1	NA	TRBJ2-7	CASSLGEVSYEQYF	TGCGCCAGCAGCTTGGGGGAGGTTAGCTACGAGCAGTACTTC
NA	TRBV19	NA	TRBJ1-1	CASSIVWIASEEAFF	TGTGCCAGTAGTATAGTATGGATCGCGTCGGAAGAAGCTTTCTTT
few	TRBV11-1	TRBD1	TRBJ2-7	CASSLLGQVPYEQYF	TGTGCCAGCAGCTTACTAGGACAGGTTCCCTACGAGCAGTACTTC
NA	TRBV4-1	TRBD2	TRBJ2-1	CASSLPPGLGYNEQFF	TGCGCCAGCAGCCTCCCACCGGGACTAGGCTACAATGAGCAGTTCTTC
NA	TRBV9	TRBD1	TRBJ1-1	CASSVVSGGNTEAFF	TGTGCCAGCAGCGTAGTGTCAGGGGGTAACACTGAAGCTTTCTTT
once	TRBV28	NA	TRBJ1-5	CASSTQGGQPQHF	TGTGCCAGCAGTACTCAGGGAGGCCAGCCCCAGCATTTT
few	TRBV19	TRBD1	TRBJ1-2	CASSIRDRTGGYTF	TGTGCCAGTAGTATCCGGGACAGGACAGGTGGCTACACCTTC
once	TRBV14	NA	TRBJ2-3	CASSQHAISGTDTQYF	TGTGCCAGCAGCCAGCATGCCATTAGCGGCACAGATACGCAGTATTTT
NA	TRBV18	NA	TRBJ1-4	CASSRGVHEKLFF	TGTGCCAGCTCAAGGGGGGTACACGAAAAACTGTTTTTT
NA	TRBV10-1	NA	TRBJ2-3	CASSEPDYTDTQYF	TGCGCCAGCAGTGAGCCAGACTACACAGATACGCAGTATTTT
once	TRBV7-2	TRBD1	TRBJ1-2	CASSPGQGETYGYTF	TGTGCCAGCAGCCCGGGACAGGGAGAGACCTATGGCTACACCTTC
NA	TRBV28	NA	TRBJ1-5	CASTEATFSTQPQHF	TGTGCCAGCACCGAAGCCACCTTCTCCACGCAGCCCCAGCATTTT
NA	TRBV28	NA	TRBJ2-7	CASSLKGYEQYF	TGTGCCAGCAGTTTAAAGGGTTACGAGCAGTACTTC
NA	TRBV7-3	NA	TRBJ2-1	CASSLTGNNNEQFF	TGTGCCAGCAGCTTGACGGGAAATAACAATGAGCAGTTCTTC
once	TRBV9	TRBD2	TRBJ2-3	CASSVVGTSGSPDTQYF	TGTGCCAGCAGCGTAGTCGGGACTAGCGGGAGCCCAGATACGCAGTATTTT
NA	TRBV28	NA	TRBJ1-1	CASIFGGSTEAFF	TGTGCCAGCATCTTCGGGGGTAGCACTGAAGCTTTCTTT
NA	TRBV10-1	TRBD2	TRBJ2-7	CASSDPAGGSEQYF	TGCGCCAGCAGTGATCCAGCGGGAGGGAGCGAGCAGTACTTC
NA	TRBV30	NA	TRBJ1-5	CAWSVRVGGVGNQPQHF	TGTGCCTGGAGTGTACGAGTGGGAGGGGTTGGCAATCAGCCCCAGCATTTT
NA	TRBV6-5	NA	TRBJ1-5	CASGWSNQPQHF	TGTGCCAGCGGATGGAGCAATCAGCCCCAGCATTTT